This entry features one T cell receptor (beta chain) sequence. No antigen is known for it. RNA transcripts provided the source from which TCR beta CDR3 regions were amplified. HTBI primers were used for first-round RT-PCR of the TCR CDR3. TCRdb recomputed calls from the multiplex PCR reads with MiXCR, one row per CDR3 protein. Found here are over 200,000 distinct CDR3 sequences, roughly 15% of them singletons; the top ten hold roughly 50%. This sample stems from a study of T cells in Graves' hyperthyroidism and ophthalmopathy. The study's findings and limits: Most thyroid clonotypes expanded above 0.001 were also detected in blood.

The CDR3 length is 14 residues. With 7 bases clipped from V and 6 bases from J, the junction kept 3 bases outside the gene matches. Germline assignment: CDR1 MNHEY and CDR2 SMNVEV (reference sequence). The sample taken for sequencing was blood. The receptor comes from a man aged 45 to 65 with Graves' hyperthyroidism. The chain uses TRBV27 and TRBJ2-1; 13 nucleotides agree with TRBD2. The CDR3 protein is CASTRTSGSNEQFF. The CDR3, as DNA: TGTGCCAGCACCAGGACTAGCGGGAGCAATGAGCAGTTCTTC.